This passage covers 23 T cell receptor beta chains from one sample sequenced in a study of OX40 agonist ivuxolimab in advanced cancers. The table came from immunoSEQ multiplex PCR; TCRdb's copy has only in-frame clones and leaves some out. This table holds roughly 26,000 clones, 76% found once. The sample here was CD4+ or CD8+ T cells sorted from blood, taken in a trial of the OX40 agonist ivuxolimab. The receptors were gathered from an adult with an advanced solid tumor such as melanoma, head and neck, liver or kidney cancer.

V gene TRBV6-5 combines with J gene TRBJ1-6; maybe TRBD1 (5 bases). The CDR3 spans 15 residues. The germline CDR1 and CDR2 sequences are MNHEY and SVGAGI. V lost 4 bases and J 5 bases, leaving 12 bases between the germline ends. As DNA, the CDR3 is TGTGCCAGCAGTTCCGGTTGGGGCGATAATTCACCCCTCCACTTT. Translating it yields CASSSGWGDNSPLHF.

The genes are TRBV19 and TRBJ2-1; tentative D call: TRBD2 (5 bases). Per the germline V gene, CDR1 is LNHDA and CDR2 is SQIVND (reference sequence). V dropped 2 bases and J dropped 10 bases, with 12 bases sitting between them. The CDR3 is 13 residues long. The CDR3 nucleotides are TGTGCCAGTAGTATAAGAACCGGGATAGAGCAGTTCTTC. Translating gives CASSIRTGIEQFF.

To note about this clone: At one end the junction does not follow the germline gene, possibly because of a read error. This chain joins TRBV10-3 and TRBJ1-6; 7 bases map to TRBD1. Germline-derived CDR1 and CDR2 are ENHRY and SYGVKD. The CDR3 totals 14 residues. CDR3 region: CAINEGAWDSPLHF. The DNA of the CDR3 is TGTGCCATCAATGAGGGGGCTTGGGATTCACCCCTCCACTTT.

This sequence joins TRBV25-1 and TRBJ2-1; a weak D match, TRBD2 (5 bases). The CDR3 runs 15 residues. The V end was cut by 3 bases, the J end by 0 bases, with 9 bases between. Germline CDR1 reads MGHDK; CDR2 reads SYGVNS. CDR3 in DNA: TGTGCCAGCAGTGAGAGGGATCCCTCCTACAATGAGCAGTTCTTC. Protein sequence: CASSERDPSYNEQFF.

The V gene is TRBV19, the J gene TRBJ2-3; weak D call: TRBD1 (5 bases). Germline values: CDR1 LNHDA, CDR2 SQIVND (reference sequence). The CDR3 sequence is 15 residues long. Trimming shortened V by 0 bases and J by 2 bases, and 9 bases separated the two germline ends. CDR3 loop: CASSIEAGFTDTQYF. Written as DNA, the CDR3 is TGTGCCAGTAGTATAGAGGCAGGGTTCACAGATACGCAGTATTTT.

The chain is built from TRBV4-2 and TRBJ1-3; weak D call: TRBD1 (5 bases). CDR1 is LGHNA, CDR2 YNFKEQ, per germline. V dropped 2 bases and J dropped 4 bases, with 21 bases sitting between them. The CDR3 runs 18 residues. CDR3 protein: CASSQHQAQGIAGNTIYF. In nucleotides, the CDR3 is TGTGCCAGCAGCCAACACCAGGCGCAGGGCATAGCGGGAAACACCATATATTTT.

The J gene is TRBJ2-1, the V gene TRBV11-1; the match to TRBD2 covers 12 bases. The length of the CDR3 is 16 residues. With 1 base clipped from V and 7 bases from J, the junction kept 5 bases outside the gene matches. Germline V gene data show CDR1 as SGHAT and CDR2 as FQDESV (reference sequence). Here the CDR3 reads CASSLDGLAGGNEQFF. The CDR3 DNA sequence: TGTGCCAGCAGCTTAGACGGGCTAGCGGGGGGGAATGAGCAGTTCTTC.

V gene TRBV18 combines with J gene TRBJ1-2; D ambiguous. The CDR3 length is 13 residues. V was trimmed by 3 bases and J by 2 bases, leaving 7 bases between them. CDR1 is KGHSH, CDR2 LQKENI, per germline. The CDR3 nucleotides read TGTGCCAGCTCACCTCAGGACAACTATGGCTACACCTTC. Amino acid sequence: CASSPQDNYGYTF.

V and J are TRBV5-4 and TRBJ2-7; the D is unclear. V dropped 7 bases and J dropped 3 bases, with 17 bases sitting between them. The CDR3 has 14 amino acids. Looked up from germline, CDR1 is SGHNT and CDR2 is YYREEE (reference sequence). The CDR3 DNA is TGTGCCAGCCTCCGGAGCGCGGTATTCTACGAGCAGTACTTC. Amino acid sequence: CASLRSAVFYEQYF.

The chain joins TRBV10-3 to TRBJ2-6; D remains ambiguous. Per the germline V gene, CDR1 is ENHRY and CDR2 is SYGVKD. V lost 7 bases and J 0 bases, leaving 10 bases between the germline ends. CDR3 length: 15 amino acids. CDR3 sequence reads: CAITQTISGANVLTF. In DNA form, the CDR3 reads TGTGCCATCACTCAGACCATCTCTGGGGCCAACGTCCTGACTTTC.

This chain links TRBV9 with TRBJ1-6, with no clear D. This CDR3 contains 14 residues. Trimming left V 4 bases short and J 4 bases short, with 9 bases between. Germline-derived CDR1 and CDR2 are SGDLS and YYNGEE. CDR3 nucleotide sequence: TGTGCCAGCAGCCCACCACAATATAATTCACCCCTCCACTTT. Amino acid sequence: CASSPPQYNSPLHF.

The chain couples TRBV6-6 to TRBJ1-6, with 7 positions matching TRBD1. CDR3 size: 14 residues. Germline values: CDR1 MNHNY, CDR2 SVGAGI (reference sequence). V lost 2 bases to trimming and J lost 9 bases; unmatched junction nucleotides: 4. The CDR3 loop is CASSYGDRSSPLHF. In DNA form, the CDR3 reads TGTGCCAGCAGTTACGGGGACAGATCTTCACCCCTCCACTTT.

The J gene is TRBJ1-5, the V gene TRBV6-5; D is ambiguous. The CDR3 is 13 residues long. In germline, CDR1 is MNHEY, CDR2 SVGAGI. Trimming cost V 5 bases and J 0 bases, with 5 bases left between them. This CDR3 is CASSQTSNQPQHF. CDR3 DNA: TGTGCCAGCAGTCAGACTAGCAATCAGCCCCAGCATTTT.

This clone was seen just once. CDR3 sequence (DNA): TGTGCCGGCGCCAGACAGTTCAGCACAGATACGCAGTATTTT. Translated: CAGARQFSTDTQYF. The chain employs TRBV6-1 and TRBJ2-3, with a possible D match to TRBD1 (5 bases). In germline, CDR1 is MNHNS, CDR2 SASEGT. With 11 bases removed from V and 0 bases from J, the gap between germline ends came to 15 bases. This CDR3 spans 14 amino acids.

The chain employs TRBV29-1 and TRBJ2-5; perhaps D is TRBD1 or TRBD2 (6 bases each). The CDR3 runs to 13 residues. Trimming shortened V by 4 bases and J by 4 bases, and 13 bases separated the two germline ends. CDR1 is SQVTM, CDR2 ANQGSEA, per germline. The CDR3 here is CSVAGAALETQYF. CDR3 DNA: TGCAGCGTTGCGGGGGCGGCTTTAGAGACCCAGTACTTC.

The chain employs TRBV27 and TRBJ2-2; 16 bases agree with TRBD2. The CDR3 is 18 amino acids. V trimming: 6 bases; J trimming: 5 bases; junction bases outside the gene matches: 9. Germline V gene sequence: CDR1 MNHEY, CDR2 SMNVEV (reference sequence). CDR3 sequence reads: CASREGLAGGFPTGELFF. For the CDR3, the DNA is TGTGCCAGCAGGGAGGGACTAGCGGGGGGGTTTCCAACCGGGGAGCTGTTTTTT.

V and J are TRBV25-1 and TRBJ2-3; 8 bases map to TRBD1. The CDR3 consists of 18 residues. The germline gives CDR1 MGHDK, CDR2 SYGVNS. V shed 4 bases and J 3 bases; nucleotides not matched to a gene: 15. CDR3 in amino acids: CASSGTVDRGGRTDTQYF. The CDR3 bases are TGTGCCAGCAGTGGCACTGTAGACAGGGGTGGAAGGACAGATACGCAGTATTTT.

This clone has just one count. The chain links TRBV5-1 to TRBJ2-5, with D unresolved. This CDR3 has 16 residues. V shed 1 base and J shed 5 bases, with 18 bases lying between them. From germline, CDR1 is SGHRS and CDR2 YFSETQ. CDR3 loop: CASSLTTLTPSETQYF. The CDR3 DNA reads as TGCGCCAGCAGCTTGACGACCCTCACCCCCTCGGAGACCCAGTACTTC.

This chain uses TRBV7-3 with TRBJ1-6; 7 nucleotides line up with TRBD1. CDR1 and CDR2 (germline): SGHTA, FQGTGA. V lost 5 bases to trimming and J lost 8 bases; unmatched junction nucleotides: 9. The CDR3 is made up of 15 amino acids. The CDR3 DNA reads as TGTGCCAGCAGCCGTGAGGGCAGGGGGGATTCACCCCTCCACTTT. Translated, it gives CASSREGRGDSPLHF.

Within the sample, this clone is medium-sized. This sequence joins TRBV7-8 and TRBJ2-7, with 10 bases fitting TRBD2. The CDR3 totals 14 residues. CDR1 and CDR2 (germline): SGHVS, FQNEAQ. V dropped 2 bases and J dropped 9; count of bases not matched to a gene: 7. The CDR3: CASSLSPSGGTQYF. As DNA, the CDR3 is TGTGCCAGCAGCTTAAGTCCTAGCGGGGGAACGCAGTACTTC.

The V gene is TRBV7-3, the J gene TRBJ1-1; D gene unclear. Germline V gene sequence: CDR1 SGHTA, CDR2 FQGTGA. Deletions cut 3 bases from V and 2 bases from J, with 4 bases between. There are 12 residues in the CDR3. Written as DNA, the CDR3 is TGTGCCAGCAGCTTTGTAAACACTGAAGCTTTCTTT. It codes for CASSFVNTEAFF. Variable domain in full (rest from reference TRBV7-3 and TRBJ1-1): GAGVSQTPSNKVTEKGKYVELRCDPISGHTALYWYRQSLGQGPEFLIYFQGTGAADDSGLPNDRFFAVRPEGSVSTLKIQRTERGDSAVYLCASSFVNTEAFFGQGTRLTVV.

The chain uses TRBV6-6 and TRBJ1-1; D is ambiguous. Looked up from germline, CDR1 is MNHNY and CDR2 is SVGAGI (reference sequence). The V gene lost 7 bases and the J gene lost 0 bases, with 12 bases spanning the gap. The CDR3 is 14 residues long. The CDR3 DNA is TGTGCCAGCAAAGCGCTCGGGCTGAACACTGAAGCTTTCTTT. It specifies CASKALGLNTEAFF.

V and J are TRBV28 and TRBJ2-1; no reliable D call. Germline V lookup: CDR1 MDHEN, CDR2 SYDVKM. The V end lost 6 bases, the J end lost 0 bases, and 12 bases lay between the germline ends. The CDR3 sequence is 15 residues long. CDR3 loop: CASRSPTGSYNEQFF. DNA for the CDR3: TGTGCCAGCAGATCCCCGACGGGCTCCTACAATGAGCAGTTCTTC.